These T cell receptor beta chains were read from a single sample in a study of cytomegalovirus exposure and HLA in healthy donors. Sequenced by immunoSEQ multiplex PCR; TCRdb stores in-frame clones only, minus some. Of 85,000 to 120,000 clones in the sample, roughly four fifths are singletons; the top ten hold 1.5% to 2%. The specimen was PBMCs. The receptors here all came from a man over 45 in good health and CMV-seronegative. The CDR3 runs from the conserved cysteine through the conserved F or W. The D gene is left open where the match is weak. Clone size is given for some rows only: seen once, a few or many times, or a class if the clone is expanded.

J: TRBJ2-2; size: NA; V: TRBV7-7; D: NA; DNA: TGTGCTAGCAGCTTGACAGGACTCACCGGGGAGCTGTTTTTT; CDR3: CASSLTGLTGELFF
J: TRBJ2-3; size: NA; V: TRBV5-4; D: NA; DNA: TGTGCCAGCAGCCTTCGGGACTTCCGTTCTTCCACAGATACGCAGTATTTT; CDR3: CASSLRDFRSSTDTQYF
J: TRBJ2-5; size: once; V: TRBV10-3; D: TRBD2; DNA: TGTGCCACCGGGCCGGGGGGTTTTCAAGAGACCCAGTACTTC; CDR3: CATGPGGFQETQYF
J: TRBJ2-1; size: once; V: TRBV30; D: NA; DNA: TGTGCCTGGCATAGCGGCTCCTACAATGAGCAGTTCTTC; CDR3: CAWHSGSYNEQFF
J: TRBJ2-5; size: NA; V: TRBV28; D: NA; DNA: TGTGCCAGCAGTTTCTTGGGGGGATTACAGACCCAGTACTTC; CDR3: CASSFLGGLQTQYF
J: TRBJ1-5; size: NA; V: TRBV5-5; D: TRBD1; DNA: TGTGCCAGCAGCTTGGATGGACAGGGTATACAGCCCCAGCATTTT; CDR3: CASSLDGQGIQPQHF
J: TRBJ2-3; size: NA; V: TRBV6-1; D: TRBD2; DNA: TGTGCCAGCAGTGCGGGGGGGCTCACAGATACGCAGTATTTT; CDR3: CASSAGGLTDTQYF
J: TRBJ1-6; size: NA; V: TRBV5-5; D: TRBD1; DNA: TGTGCCAGCAGCTCCTGGACAGGCCGAAGCAGTTCACCCCTCCACTTT; CDR3: CASSSWTGRSSSPLHF
J: TRBJ1-1; size: NA; V: TRBV5-1; D: NA; DNA: TGCGCCAGCAGCGGCCTCGATCCATTGAACACTGAAGCTTTCTTT; CDR3: CASSGLDPLNTEAFF
J: TRBJ1-1; size: NA; V: TRBV6-5; D: NA; DNA: TGTGCCAGCAGTTACTCGGGGGGGGTAACTGAAGCTTTCTTT; CDR3: CASSYSGGVTEAFF
J: TRBJ2-7; size: NA; V: TRBV12-5; D: NA; DNA: TGTGCTAGTGGCTCCGGGACATCCTACGAGCAGTACTTC; CDR3: CASGSGTSYEQYF
J: TRBJ1-2; size: NA; V: TRBV5-1; D: NA; DNA: TGCGCCAGCAGCTTGGGTGACAGCTATGGCTACACCTTC; CDR3: CASSLGDSYGYTF
J: TRBJ2-7; size: once; V: TRBV28; D: NA; DNA: TGTGCCAGCAGTTCCCCAACCTACGAGCAGTACTTC; CDR3: CASSSPTYEQYF